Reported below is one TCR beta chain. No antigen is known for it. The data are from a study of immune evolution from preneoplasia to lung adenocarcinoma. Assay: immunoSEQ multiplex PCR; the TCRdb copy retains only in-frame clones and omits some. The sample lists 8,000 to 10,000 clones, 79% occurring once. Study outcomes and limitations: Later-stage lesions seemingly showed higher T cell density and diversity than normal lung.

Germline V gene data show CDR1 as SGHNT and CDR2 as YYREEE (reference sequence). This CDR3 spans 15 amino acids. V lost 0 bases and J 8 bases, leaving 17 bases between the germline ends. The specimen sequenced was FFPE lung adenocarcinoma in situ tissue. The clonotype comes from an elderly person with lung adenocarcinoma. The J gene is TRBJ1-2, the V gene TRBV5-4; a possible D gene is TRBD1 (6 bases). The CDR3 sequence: CASSLALTGREGYTF. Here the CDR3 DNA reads TGTGCCAGCAGCTTGGCCCTGACAGGTCGCGAGGGCTACACCTTC.